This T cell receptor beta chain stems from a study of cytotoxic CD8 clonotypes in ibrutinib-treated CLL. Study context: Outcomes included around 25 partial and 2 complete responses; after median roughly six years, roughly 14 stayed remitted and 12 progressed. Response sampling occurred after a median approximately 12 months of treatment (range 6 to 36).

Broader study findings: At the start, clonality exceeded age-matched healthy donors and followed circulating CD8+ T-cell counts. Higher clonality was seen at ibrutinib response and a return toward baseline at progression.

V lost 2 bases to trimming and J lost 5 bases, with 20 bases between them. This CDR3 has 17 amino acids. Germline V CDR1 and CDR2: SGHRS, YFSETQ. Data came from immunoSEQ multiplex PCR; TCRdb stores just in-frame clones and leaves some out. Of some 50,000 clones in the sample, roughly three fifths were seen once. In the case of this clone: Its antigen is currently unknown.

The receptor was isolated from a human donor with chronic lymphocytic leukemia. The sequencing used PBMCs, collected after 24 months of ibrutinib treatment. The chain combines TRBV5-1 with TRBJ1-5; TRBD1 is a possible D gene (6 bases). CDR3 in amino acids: CASSFCSGEGGDQPQHF. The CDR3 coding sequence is TGCGCCAGCAGCTTTTGCTCAGGGGAAGGCGGGGATCAGCCCCAGCATTTT.